A single sample gave rise to the 21 T cell receptor beta chains below, sequenced in a study of T cell repertoires in cytomegalovirus infection. TCRdb re-analysed the reads in MiXCR, keeping a single row per CDR3 protein. The sample holds 170,000 or so distinct CDR3 sequences, under 15% seen once. Sequencing used PBMCs. The receptors stem from a human donor in good health (CMV status not recorded). Some clones in this sample may be carry-over from other donors' samples.

The V gene is TRBV11-3, the J gene TRBJ2-5; 13 bases fit TRBD2. With 5 bases clipped from V and 2 bases from J, the junction kept 11 bases outside the gene matches. Germline loops: CDR1 SGHNT, CDR2 YENEEA. The CDR3 loop spans 18 amino acids. The CDR3 loop is CASSPGRGGLAGQETQYF. CDR3 in DNA: TGTGCCAGCAGCCCTGGACGCGGGGGACTAGCGGGGCAAGAGACCCAGTACTTC.

The chain joins TRBV18 to TRBJ2-2, with 8 bases fitting TRBD1. From germline, CDR1 is KGHSH and CDR2 LQKENI. V was clipped by 3 bases and J by 0 bases; unmatched bases: 9. There are 18 residues in the CDR3. CDR3 bases: TGTGCCAGCTCACCGGACATCGGACAGGGAACGAACACCGGGGAGCTGTTTTTT. Its translation: CASSPDIGQGTNTGELFF.

This clonotype was seen only a few times. The rearrangement joins TRBV20-1 to TRBJ1-1; D ambiguous. Trimming shortened V by 6 bases and J by 0 bases, and 20 bases separated the two germline ends. This CDR3 is built from 16 residues. Germline V CDR1 and CDR2: DFQATT, SNEGSKA (reference sequence). CDR3 region: CSASPGETLMNTEAFF. The CDR3 nucleotides read TGCAGTGCCTCACCGGGAGAGACTTTGATGAACACTGAAGCTTTCTTT.

This clonotype was observed at least ten times. The chain has TRBV7-2 and TRBJ1-5, with TRBD1 identical over 8 bases. The CDR3 covers 17 residues. Germline CDR1 SGHTA, CDR2 FQGNSA. V lost 3 bases and J lost 0; bases outside the gene matches: 7. The CDR3 loop is CASSLGRGLYSNQPQHF. CDR3 coding DNA: TGTGCCAGCAGCTTGGGCAGGGGGCTGTATAGCAATCAGCCCCAGCATTTT.

This clonotype was recorded many times. The chain has TRBV7-6 and TRBJ2-3; 7 positions match TRBD1. Per germline, CDR1 SGHVS and CDR2 FNYEAQ. The CDR3 is made up of 17 amino acids. V was clipped by 2 bases and J by 1 base; unmatched bases: 9. The CDR3 here is CASSLRDRVGGTDTQYF. The DNA for the CDR3 is TGTGCCAGCAGCTTACGAGACAGGGTAGGGGGCACAGATACGCAGTATTTT.

The table lists this clonotype with many counts. The gene calls are TRBV10-3 and TRBJ1-1; D gene uncertain. This CDR3 is 12 amino acids long. Germline loops: CDR1 ENHRY, CDR2 SYGVKD. V dropped 7 bases and J dropped 4 bases, with 10 bases sitting between them. The CDR3 region has the DNA TGTGCCATCACCAATATGGGCACTGAAGCTTTCTTT. It translates to CAITNMGTEAFF.

This chain connects TRBV29-1 to TRBJ2-3; D unclear. In germline, CDR1 is SQVTM, CDR2 ANQGSEA. Trimming shortened V by 3 bases and J by 5 bases, and 6 bases separated the two germline ends. The CDR3 extends over 11 amino acids. The CDR3 here is CSVDPEDTQYF. CDR3 DNA: TGCAGCGTTGACCCTGAAGATACGCAGTATTTT.

There are many counts of this clonotype. The chain recombines TRBV7-2 with TRBJ2-7, with TRBD1 matching over 11 bases. The J segment lost 7 bases and the V segment lost 4 bases, leaving 9 bases of the junction unmatched. The germline gives CDR1 SGHTA, CDR2 FQGNSA. The CDR3 is made up of 15 amino acids. The CDR3 sequence: CASSSQIGDRGEQYF. CDR3 sequence (DNA): TGTGCCAGCAGCTCTCAGATAGGGGACAGGGGGGAGCAGTACTTC.

This clonotype was detected many times. The gene calls are TRBV10-3 and TRBJ1-6; no definite D call. In germline, CDR1 is ENHRY, CDR2 SYGVKD. The CDR3 contains 14 residues. The ends were cut back, 4 bases at V and 5 bases at J, with 9 bases in the middle. CDR3 sequence reads: CAISVNTNNSPLHF. CDR3 DNA sequence: TGTGCCATCAGTGTCAATACGAATAATTCACCCCTCCACTTT.

This clonotype was seen more than once but under ten times. The rearrangement links TRBV7-8 to TRBJ2-3; D perhaps matches TRBD2 (5 bases). The CDR3 is made up of 15 amino acids. The V gene's germline CDR1 is SGHVS and CDR2 FQNEAQ. V dropped 5 bases and J dropped 2 bases, with 14 bases sitting between them. The CDR3: CASSPLRTVTDTQYF. In DNA form, the CDR3 reads TGTGCCAGCAGCCCGCTAAGGACTGTCACAGATACGCAGTATTTT.

This clonotype was seen repeatedly, ten times or more. The chain links TRBV6-2 or TRBV6-3 to TRBJ2-7, with TRBD1 matching 9 bases. Germline V CDR1 and CDR2: MNHEY, SVGEGT. This CDR3 region has 14 residues. With V trimmed by 7 bases and J by 0 bases, 4 bases remained unmatched. The CDR3 sequence is CASIRDRDSYEQYF. The CDR3 DNA sequence: TGTGCCAGCATCCGGGACAGGGACTCCTACGAGCAGTACTTC.

In this sample, this clonotype turned up a few times. Just one base apart from a much larger clone, this may be a read error. The chain carries TRBV12-3 or TRBV12-4 and TRBJ2-3; D gene ambiguous. Trimming shortened V by 2 bases and J by 2 bases, and 5 bases separated the two germline ends. The CDR3 length is 13 residues. This CDR3 is CASSLFLTDTQYF. The CDR3 DNA reads as TGTGCCAGCAGTTTATTCCTCACAGATACGCAGTATTTT.

This clonotype was observed many times. The chain is built from TRBV7-3 and TRBJ1-1; D uncertain. V dropped 1 base and J dropped 4 bases, with 7 bases sitting between them. Looked up from germline, CDR1 is SGHTA and CDR2 is FQGTGA. The CDR3 consists of 13 residues. The CDR3 reads CASSLSGLTEAFF. CDR3 in DNA: TGTGCCAGCAGCTTAAGTGGGCTCACTGAAGCTTTCTTT.

The chain recombines TRBV12-3 or TRBV12-4 with TRBJ1-4, with D unclear. This CDR3 is 13 amino acids long. V lost 5 bases and J lost 6, with 10 bases in between. The CDR3 coding sequence is TGTGCCAGCAGTACCGACTGGGATGAAAAACTGTTTTTT. The encoded protein is CASSTDWDEKLFF.

V and J are TRBV6-5 and TRBJ2-1; the D gene could be TRBD1 or TRBD2 (6 bases each). With 10 bases removed from V and 9 bases from J, the gap between germline ends came to 22 bases. Germline V CDR1 and CDR2: MNHEY, SVGAGI. The CDR3 has 14 residues. CDR3 coding DNA: TGTGCCACTAGGGGGGCAGGGAGGAGGGGTGAGCAGTTCTTC. It translates to CATRGAGRRGEQFF.

This clonotype was recorded a few times. CDR3 loop: CSVLKDSTDTQYF. The CDR3 DNA follows: TGCAGCGTTCTCAAGGACAGCACAGATACGCAGTATTTT. The chain is built from TRBV29-1 and TRBJ2-3; D ambiguous. Between the trimmed V and J ends, which lost 5 bases and 0 bases, there was a span of 9 bases. CDR3 length: 13 amino acids. Germline assignment: CDR1 SQVTM and CDR2 ANQGSEA.

This clonotype was counted ten times or more. The chain carries TRBV7-6 and TRBJ1-5, with no clear D. The V gene lost 8 bases and the J gene lost 5 bases, with 7 bases spanning the gap. CDR1 SGHVS and CDR2 FNYEAQ come from the germline V gene. The CDR3 contains 11 residues. The CDR3 sequence is CASGWDQPQHF. CDR3 DNA sequence: TGTGCCAGCGGGTGGGATCAGCCCCAGCATTTT.

This clonotype was recorded a few times. The rearrangement links TRBV30 to TRBJ2-2, with D unresolved. V shed 6 bases and J shed 6 bases, with 11 bases lying between them. Germline values: CDR1 GTSNPN, CDR2 SVGIG (reference sequence). The CDR3 is 12 amino acids. Written as DNA, the CDR3 is TGTGCCTGTTCCCTCCGGGCCGGGGAGCTGTTTTTT. As protein: CACSLRAGELFF.

This CDR3 is CASSLVSAETQYF. CDR3 bases: TGTGCCAGCAGCTTGGTTTCAGCCGAGACCCAGTACTTC. The V call is TRBV5-4, the J call TRBJ2-5; no clear D. The CDR3 loop spans 13 amino acids. Germline V gene data show CDR1 as SGHNT and CDR2 as YYREEE (reference sequence). V lost 0 bases and J 5 bases, leaving 8 bases between the germline ends.

J is TRBJ1-1 and V is TRBV6-5; D may be TRBD1 (6 bases). This CDR3 spans 15 amino acids. Germline CDR1 MNHEY, CDR2 SVGAGI. Trimming left V 2 bases short and J 0 bases short, with 10 bases between. CDR3 coding DNA: TGTGCCAGCAGTTACCAGGGGACTTTGAACACTGAAGCTTTCTTT. Translated, it gives CASSYQGTLNTEAFF.

There are many counts of this clonotype. The rearrangement joins TRBV28 to TRBJ2-5, with D possibly matching TRBD1 (5 bases). The CDR3 loop spans 14 amino acids. Trimming stripped 6 bases from V and 1 base from J, with 12 bases between. Germline CDR1 MDHEN, CDR2 SYDVKM. Here the CDR3 DNA reads TGTGCCAGCAGACCTCAGGGAACCCAAGAGACCCAGTACTTC. Translated: CASRPQGTQETQYF.